These T cell receptor beta chains were read from a single sample in a study of cytomegalovirus exposure and HLA in healthy donors. Here immunoSEQ multiplex PCR was the method, and the copy in TCRdb shows in-frame clones only, minus some. The repertoire holds about 130,000 clones, 75% to 80% seen once, with roughly 3.8% in the top ten. Sequencing was carried out using PBMCs. These receptor sequences come from a male donor in good health and CMV-seronegative. The conserved cysteine and the conserved F or W are not part of the CDR3 here.

>TRBV29-1|TRBJ2-1|9
SVTASDQQF
>TRBV5-1|TRBJ2-5|14
ASSLGSTGARETQY
>TRBV18|TRBJ1-1|11
ASSSGQGLGAF
>TRBV5-1|TRBJ2-3|11
ASSLSPSDTQY
>TRBV2|TRBJ1-2|11
ASSVREDNGYT
>TRBV6-6|TRBJ2-2|13
ASSSGRGTTGELF
>TRBV9|TRBJ2-7|12
ASSVGAGEGEQY
>TRBV11-3|TRBJ1-4|15
ASSLDTGEQGKEKLF
>TRBV7-9|TRBJ1-4|13
ASSLENNPNEKLF
>TRBV2|TRBJ2-3|11
ASSEFGTDTQY
>TRBV6-1|TRBJ1-6|13
ASSERGFWNSPLH
>TRBV18|TRBJ2-3|11
ASSPEQTDTQY
>TRBV19|TRBJ1-6|13
ASSTYRGSNSPLH
>TRBV5-1|TRBJ2-5|12
ASSLAGTGETQY
>TRBV10-3|TRBJ2-3|13
AISAEGQASDTQY
>TRBV19|TRBJ1-1|13
ASSKPHRETTEAF